What follows are 27 T cell receptor beta chains derived from one specimen sequenced in a study of blood T cell repertoires in COVID-19. Clones were sequenced by immunoSEQ multiplex PCR, and TCRdb holds only the in-frame ones, with some missing. Of 88,000 or so clones listed, less than 90% are singletons. The sequencing input was peripheral blood. The source of these receptors is a man in his sixties with acute or convalescent COVID-19.

Here the CDR3 DNA reads TGCGCCAGCAGGGACAGGGTTCAGAGCACAGATACGCAGTATTTT. The encoded protein is CASRDRVQSTDTQYF. The chain joins TRBV5-1 to TRBJ2-3; 8 bases align to TRBD1. There are 15 residues in the CDR3. Per germline, CDR1 SGHRS and CDR2 YFSETQ. The ends lost 5 bases at V and 0 bases at J; junction bases unmatched: 5.

The V gene is TRBV2, the J gene TRBJ2-5; TRBD1 matches at 9 bases. CDR1 SNHLY and CDR2 FYNNEI come from the germline V gene. After removal of 2 bases from V and 5 bases from J, the junction contained 6 bases not matched to a gene. CDR3 length: 15 residues. CDR3 protein: CASSESRGTGETQYF. The CDR3 nucleotides are TGTGCCAGCAGTGAAAGTCGGGGGACAGGGGAGACCCAGTACTTC.

The rearrangement joins TRBV11-3 to TRBJ1-1; D is perhaps TRBD1 (5 bases). From germline, CDR1 is SGHNT and CDR2 YENEEA. The CDR3 spans 12 residues. The ends were cut back, 1 base at V and 8 bases at J, with 8 bases in the middle. The CDR3 DNA sequence: TGTGCCAGCAGCTTAGGCAGGGCGGAAGCTTTCTTT. Protein product: CASSLGRAEAFF.

The chain combines TRBV12-3 or TRBV12-4 with TRBJ1-2; D may be TRBD1 (5 bases). This CDR3 has 12 residues. V was cut by 6 bases and J by 5 bases, with 10 bases left in between. CDR3 in DNA: TGTGCCAGCAGCACCCAGGGATATGGCTACACCTTC. Translated: CASSTQGYGYTF.

The chain links TRBV5-1 to TRBJ2-1, with 10 bases that match TRBD1. Trimming cost V 4 bases and J 8 bases; bases outside gene matches: 18. Germline lookup yields CDR1 SGHRS and CDR2 YFSETQ. The CDR3 is 18 residues long. In DNA form, the CDR3 reads TGCGCCAGCAGCCTTGGGTCGGGGACAGGGGCCCTCTCGGATGAGCAGTTCTTC. Translated: CASSLGSGTGALSDEQFF. The whole variable domain, filled in from reference TRBV5-1 and TRBJ2-1, reads KAGVTQTPRYLIKTRGQQVTLSCSPISGHRSVSWYQQTPGQGLQFLFEYFSETQRNKGNFPGRFSGRQFSNSRSEMNVSTLELGDSALYLCASSLGSGTGALSDEQFFGPGTRLTVL.

The chain carries TRBV5-1 and TRBJ2-1, with D possibly TRBD2 on 6 matching bases. This CDR3 is built from 14 residues. Germline V gene data show CDR1 as SGHRS and CDR2 as YFSETQ. Trimming shortened V by 0 bases and J by 8 bases, and 12 bases separated the two germline ends. The CDR3 nucleotides read TGCGCCAGCAGCTTGGGCGGGAAATTGGATGAGCAGTTCTTC. Translated: CASSLGGKLDEQFF.

This sequence joins TRBV5-1 and TRBJ2-7; TRBD1 is a possible D gene (5 bases). Germline V CDR1 and CDR2: SGHRS, YFSETQ. The length of the CDR3 is 15 residues. The germline V and J ends were trimmed by 4 bases and 7 bases, with 21 bases remaining between them. CDR3 sequence reads: CASSPQVDSPAEQYF. The CDR3 nucleotides are TGCGCCAGCAGCCCTCAGGTCGACAGTCCCGCGGAGCAGTACTTC.

In this sample, this clone turned up a few times. The chain is built from TRBV10-1 and TRBJ2-4; no reliable D call. Trimming left V 0 bases short and J 6 bases short, with 12 bases between. The CDR3 is 15 residues long. CDR1 and CDR2 from the germline V gene are WNHNN and SYGVQD (reference sequence). This CDR3 reads CASSESRSNLNIQYF. The DNA for the CDR3 is TGCGCCAGCAGTGAGTCTCGTTCTAACCTAAACATTCAGTACTTC.

The gene calls are TRBV3-1 (or the pseudogene TRBV3-2) and TRBJ2-1, with D possibly matching TRBD2 (6 bases). The CDR3 is made up of 15 amino acids. Trimming took 4 bases from V and 1 from J, leaving 11 bases between them. CDR1 and CDR2 from the germline V gene are LGHDT and YNNKEL (reference sequence). The CDR3 bases are TGTGCCAGCAGCCGGAGGGAGGCGTCCTACAATGAGCAGTTCTTC. Its protein product is CASSRREASYNEQFF.

The rearrangement links TRBV2 to TRBJ1-2; perhaps TRBD1 as D (6 bases). Germline V gene sequence: CDR1 SNHLY, CDR2 FYNNEI. The CDR3 runs 14 residues. V lost 7 bases to trimming and J lost 0 bases, with 12 bases between them. The CDR3 loop reads CASTETGPNYGYTF. The CDR3 region has the DNA TGTGCCAGCACGGAGACAGGCCCTAACTATGGCTACACCTTC.

V and J are TRBV30 and TRBJ2-2; the D gene is possibly TRBD1 (5 bases). V was pared by 4 bases and J by 0 bases, with 9 bases between. The CDR3 totals 14 residues. Germline CDR1 is GTSNPN and CDR2 is SVGIG (reference sequence). The CDR3 protein is CAWKVTANTGELFF. The CDR3 coding sequence is TGTGCCTGGAAGGTGACAGCGAACACCGGGGAGCTGTTTTTT.

V gene TRBV29-1 combines with J gene TRBJ1-1, with a weak D call TRBD1 (6 bases). The CDR3 sequence is 13 residues long. The germline CDR1 and CDR2 sequences are SQVTM and ANQGSEA. Trimming pared 7 bases from V and 0 bases from J, leaving 12 bases between. In DNA form, the CDR3 reads TGCAGCGGGGTCAGGGGACTGAACACTGAAGCTTTCTTT. Translated: CSGVRGLNTEAFF.

V and J are TRBV24-1 and TRBJ2-1; 14 bases match TRBD2. CDR3 length equals 16 residues. V was clipped by 3 bases and J by 7 bases; unmatched bases: 4. Germline CDR1 is KGHDR and CDR2 is SFDVKD. The CDR3: CATSDGLAGGENEQFF. CDR3 in DNA: TGTGCCACCAGTGATGGACTAGCGGGAGGTGAGAATGAGCAGTTCTTC.

The chain recombines TRBV28 with TRBJ1-1, with D uncertain. The germline CDR1 and CDR2 sequences are MDHEN and SYDVKM. This CDR3 has 11 residues. The germline V and J ends were trimmed by 8 bases and 4 bases, with 8 bases remaining between them. CDR3 region: CASPGITEAFF. The CDR3 DNA reads TGTGCCAGCCCGGGGATCACTGAAGCTTTCTTT.

The J gene is TRBJ2-7, the V gene TRBV5-4; 10 positions match TRBD1. Trimming at V came to 4 bases and at J to 3 bases, leaving 7 bases not matched to a gene. This CDR3 region has 15 residues. Germline CDR1 and CDR2: SGHNT and YYREEE (reference sequence). For the CDR3, the DNA is TGTGCCAGCAGCCAGTCCGGGACAGGGGTCTACGAGCAGTACTTC. Encoded protein: CASSQSGTGVYEQYF. Combining the CDR3 with reference TRBV5-4 and TRBJ2-7 gives the whole variable domain ETGVTQSPTHLIKTRGQQVTLRCSSQSGHNTVSWYQQALGQGPQFIFQYYREEENGRGNFPPRFSGLQFPNYSSELNVNALELDDSALYLCASSQSGTGVYEQYFGPGTRLTVT.

This clone showed up just a few times. This chain uses TRBV5-1 with TRBJ1-1; the D is unclear. V lost 0 bases to trimming and J lost 4 bases, with 16 bases between them. The CDR3 extends over 16 amino acids. Germline V gives CDR1 SGHRS, CDR2 YFSETQ. CDR3 residues: CASSLALRQRGTEAFF. DNA for the CDR3: TGCGCCAGCAGCTTGGCCTTGCGGCAGCGGGGCACTGAAGCTTTCTTT.

This rearrangement joins TRBV18 to TRBJ1-5; D gene unclear. This CDR3 region has 15 residues. V gave up 5 bases and J gave up 2 bases, with 13 bases separating them. Germline V gene sequence: CDR1 KGHSH, CDR2 LQKENI. The CDR3 DNA reads as TGTGCCAGCTCAGCGAGCCCGAGGGGCAATCAGCCCCAGCATTTT. The encoded protein is CASSASPRGNQPQHF.

V and J are TRBV7-2 and TRBJ1-2, with D unclear. CDR1 and CDR2 from the germline V gene are SGHTA and FQGNSA. The V end was cut by 5 bases, the J end by 2 bases, with 6 bases between. The length of the CDR3 is 12 residues. CDR3 DNA sequence: TGTGCCAGCAGCCTCCTAAACTATGGCTACACCTTC. It specifies CASSLLNYGYTF.

In DNA form, the CDR3 reads TGTGCCAGCAGCTACAGGACAGGGCGGACTGAAGCTTTCTTT. As protein: CASSYRTGRTEAFF. The chain has TRBV14 and TRBJ1-1; TRBD1 agrees at 8 bases. The J segment lost 5 bases and the V segment lost 5 bases, leaving 7 bases of the junction unmatched. This CDR3 contains 14 residues. Germline V gene sequence: CDR1 SGHDN, CDR2 FVKESK.

The chain has TRBV5-1 and TRBJ1-3; 8 nucleotides agree with TRBD1. With 5 bases clipped from V and 2 bases from J, the junction kept 6 bases outside the gene matches. This CDR3 spans 15 amino acids. Germline lookup yields CDR1 SGHRS and CDR2 YFSETQ. Here the CDR3 DNA reads TGCGCCAGCAGTTTAGAACAGGGGGCTGGAAACACCATATATTTT. It encodes CASSLEQGAGNTIYF.

The chain combines TRBV5-1 with TRBJ2-7, with 8 bases that match TRBD1. Germline V CDR1 and CDR2: SGHRS, YFSETQ. Trimming took 4 bases from V and 3 from J; bases not matched to a gene: 3. This CDR3 comprises 13 residues. The DNA of the CDR3 is TGCGCCAGCAGCCGCGGACAGGGCTACGAGCAGTACTTC. Its protein is CASSRGQGYEQYF.

V usage is TRBV6-2 or TRBV6-3 and J usage is TRBJ2-1; 13 bases match TRBD2. There are 16 residues in the CDR3. CDR1 and CDR2 from the germline V gene are MNHEY and SVGEGT. V trimming: 5 bases; J trimming: 9 bases; junction bases outside the gene matches: 10. This chain's CDR3 is CASSKTSGGAYGEQFF. The CDR3 DNA is TGTGCCAGCAGTAAAACTAGCGGGGGGGCCTATGGTGAGCAGTTCTTC.

The chain joins TRBV7-9 to TRBJ2-1; D is uncertain. Trimming shortened V by 1 base and J by 12 bases, and 7 bases separated the two germline ends. The CDR3 is 11 amino acids. CDR1 is SEHNR, CDR2 FQNEAQ, per germline (reference sequence). CDR3 residues: CASSLGQWQFF. Written as DNA, the CDR3 is TGTGCCAGCAGCTTAGGACAATGGCAGTTCTTC.

Here the CDR3 reads CATSDGLAGRTDTQYF. The CDR3 coding sequence is TGTGCCACCAGTGATGGCCTAGCGGGAAGGACAGATACGCAGTATTTT. The genes are TRBV24-1 and TRBJ2-3; 9 positions match TRBD2. V dropped 3 bases and J dropped 3; count of bases not matched to a gene: 6. The CDR3 is 16 residues long. CDR1 and CDR2 (germline): KGHDR, SFDVKD.

Only one count was recorded for this clone. The gene calls are TRBV9 and TRBJ1-2; 11 bases agree with TRBD1. The germline gives CDR1 SGDLS, CDR2 YYNGEE. V shed 3 bases and J 7 bases; nucleotides not matched to a gene: 11. There are 16 residues in the CDR3. CDR3 coding DNA: TGTGCCAGCAGCGACCGGACAGGGGGCTCCTTATCTGGCTACACCTTC. Protein product: CASSDRTGGSLSGYTF.

A single count supports this clone. The CDR3 coding sequence is TGTGCCAGTAGTATATCACGAGGGGGAGTCAACACAGATACGCAGTATTTT. It codes for CASSISRGGVNTDTQYF. V gene TRBV19 combines with J gene TRBJ2-3, with a tentative D call TRBD1 (6 bases). The CDR3 extends over 17 amino acids. With 2 bases removed from V and 2 bases from J, the gap between germline ends came to 17 bases. Germline CDR1 LNHDA, CDR2 SQIVND (reference sequence).

The rearrangement links TRBV19 to TRBJ2-5; 9 nucleotides match TRBD1. The CDR3 totals 16 residues. V trimming: 3 bases; J trimming: 5 bases; junction bases outside the gene matches: 10. Germline values: CDR1 LNHDA, CDR2 SQIVND (reference sequence). The CDR3 here is CASSIGGGQGYETQYF. CDR3 nucleotides: TGTGCCAGTAGTATTGGGGGGGGACAGGGTTATGAGACCCAGTACTTC.